One sample yielded the 2 T cell receptor beta chains listed below, sequenced in a study of OX40 agonist ivuxolimab in advanced cancers. Clones were read by immunoSEQ multiplex PCR, and TCRdb kept only the in-frame ones, dropping some. Of 20,000 to 30,000 clones listed, about 87% were seen once; the top ten hold 25% to 35%. Sequenced here: CD4+ or CD8+ T cells sorted from blood, sampled in a trial of the OX40 agonist ivuxolimab. The receptors stem from an adult with an advanced solid tumor such as melanoma, head and neck, liver or kidney cancer.

The genes are TRBV5-4 and TRBJ1-3; unclear D gene. V was trimmed by 4 bases and J by 3 bases, leaving 11 bases between them. The CDR3 contains 14 residues. Germline CDR1 SGHNT, CDR2 YYREEE (reference sequence). CDR3 bases: TGTGCCAGCAGCCCGGGAACTTATGGAAACACCATATATTTT. This sequence encodes CASSPGTYGNTIYF.

The rearrangement links TRBV7-9 to TRBJ2-7; 8 nucleotides agree with TRBD1. Unmatched junction bases numbered 1, after V lost 4 bases and J lost 2 bases. Germline V lookup: CDR1 SEHNR, CDR2 FQNEAQ (reference sequence). The CDR3 extends over 13 amino acids. The CDR3 DNA sequence: TGTGCCAGCAGCTCCAGGGGGCCCTACGAGCAGTACTTC. Translated, it gives CASSSRGPYEQYF.